One and the same sample provided the 5 T cell receptor beta chains below, sequenced in a study of T cell repertoires in cytomegalovirus infection. TCRdb re-called the reads with MiXCR, one entry per CDR3 protein. The table records just under 550,000 distinct CDR3 sequences, about a quarter of them present only once. The specimen was PBMCs. The receptor source for this set is a human donor in good health (CMV status not recorded). Some clones in this sample may be carry-over from other donors' samples.

The CDR3 here is CASRRTGANNSPLHF. The CDR3 coding sequence is TGTGCCAGCAGAAGGACAGGGGCGAATAATTCACCCCTCCACTTT. V gene TRBV12-3 or TRBV12-4 combines with J gene TRBJ1-6; 9 positions agree with TRBD1. V shed 6 bases, J shed 5 bases, and the junction held 5 bases outside the gene matches. CDR3 size: 15 residues.

The chain employs TRBV11-3 and TRBJ1-2; D not resolved. Germline assignment: CDR1 SGHNT and CDR2 YENEEA. V lost 3 bases and J lost 2, with 13 bases in between. This CDR3 is 15 amino acids long. CDR3 nucleotides: TGTGCCAGCAGCTTTGAAGGCGGACCAAACTATGGCTACACCTTC. The encoded protein is CASSFEGGPNYGYTF.

The table lists this clonotype with a few counts. The V gene is TRBV2, the J gene TRBJ2-1; 9 bases are shared with TRBD2. This CDR3 is built from 15 residues. CDR1 and CDR2 from the germline V gene are SNHLY and FYNNEI. V shed 1 base, J shed 4 bases, and the junction held 2 bases outside the gene matches. In DNA form, the CDR3 reads TGTGCCAGCAGTGAAGGGACTAGCGTGTACAATGAGCAGTTCTTC. This sequence encodes CASSEGTSVYNEQFF. The whole variable domain, remainder taken from reference TRBV2 and TRBJ2-1, is EPEVTQTPSHQVTQMGQEVILRCVPISNHLYFYWYRQILGQKVEFLVSFYNNEISEKSEIFDDQFSVERPDGSNFTLKIRSTKLEDSAMYFCASSEGTSVYNEQFFGPGTRLTVL.

The J gene is TRBJ2-1, the V gene TRBV29-1; D is unresolved. The CDR3 consists of 12 residues. Germline lookup yields CDR1 SQVTM and CDR2 ANQGSEA. The germline V and J ends were trimmed by 7 bases and 5 bases, with 12 bases remaining between them. CDR3 amino acids: CSAWAGNNEQFF. CDR3 nucleotide sequence: TGCAGCGCCTGGGCAGGAAACAATGAGCAGTTCTTC.

This chain connects TRBV28 to TRBJ1-1; 9 bases line up with TRBD1. The CDR3 loop spans 12 amino acids. Looked up from germline, CDR1 is MDHEN and CDR2 is SYDVKM. The junction had 2 bases not matched to a gene; V was cut back by 11 bases and J by 1 base. CDR3 nucleotide sequence: TGTGCCGGGGGACAGGGGAACACTGAAGCTTTCTTT. It is translated as CAGGQGNTEAFF.